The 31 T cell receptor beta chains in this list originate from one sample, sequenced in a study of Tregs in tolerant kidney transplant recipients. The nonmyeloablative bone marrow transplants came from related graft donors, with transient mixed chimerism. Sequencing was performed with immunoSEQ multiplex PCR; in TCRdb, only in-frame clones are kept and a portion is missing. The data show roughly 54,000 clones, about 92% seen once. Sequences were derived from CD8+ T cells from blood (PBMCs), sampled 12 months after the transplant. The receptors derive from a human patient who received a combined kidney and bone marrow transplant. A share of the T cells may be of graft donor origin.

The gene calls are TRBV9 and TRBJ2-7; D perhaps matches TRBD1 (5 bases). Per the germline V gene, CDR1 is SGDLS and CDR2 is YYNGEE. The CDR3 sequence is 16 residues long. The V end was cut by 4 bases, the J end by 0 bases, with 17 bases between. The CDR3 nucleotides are TGTGCCAGCAGCATTTCAGACAGCTTACCCTCCTACGAGCAGTACTTC. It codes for CASSISDSLPSYEQYF.

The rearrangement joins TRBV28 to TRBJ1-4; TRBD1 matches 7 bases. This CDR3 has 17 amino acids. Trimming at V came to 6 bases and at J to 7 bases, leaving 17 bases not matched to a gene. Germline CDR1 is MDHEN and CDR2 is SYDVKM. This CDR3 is CASSPLLGSGQPEKLFF. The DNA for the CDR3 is TGTGCCAGCAGCCCCTTATTGGGGTCGGGACAGCCTGAAAAACTGTTTTTT.

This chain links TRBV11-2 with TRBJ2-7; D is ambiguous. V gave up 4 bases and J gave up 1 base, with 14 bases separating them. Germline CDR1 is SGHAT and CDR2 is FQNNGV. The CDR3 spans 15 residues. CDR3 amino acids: CASSSTVHSSYEQYF. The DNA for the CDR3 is TGTGCCAGCAGCTCGACTGTGCACTCGTCCTACGAGCAGTACTTC.

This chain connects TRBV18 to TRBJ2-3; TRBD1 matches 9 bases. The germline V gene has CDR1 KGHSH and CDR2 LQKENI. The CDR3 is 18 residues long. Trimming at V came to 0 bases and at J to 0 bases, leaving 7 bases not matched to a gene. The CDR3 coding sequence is TGTGCCAGCTCACCACCGTGGACAGGGGCGCCTAGCACAGATACGCAGTATTTT. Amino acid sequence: CASSPPWTGAPSTDTQYF.

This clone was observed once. The CDR3 DNA reads as TGTGCCAGCAGTTTCCCGGAGCGAACGCAGTACTTC. Amino acids: CASSFPERTQYF. V is TRBV28 and J is TRBJ2-7, with D unclear. V dropped 3 bases and J dropped 9 bases, with 12 bases sitting between them. From germline, CDR1 is MDHEN and CDR2 SYDVKM. The CDR3 consists of 12 residues.

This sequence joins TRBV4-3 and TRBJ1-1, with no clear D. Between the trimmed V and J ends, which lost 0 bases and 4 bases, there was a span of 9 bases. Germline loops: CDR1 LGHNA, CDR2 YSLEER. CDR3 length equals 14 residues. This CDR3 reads CASSQDRSVTEAFF. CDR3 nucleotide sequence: TGCGCCAGCAGCCAAGATCGCTCGGTCACTGAAGCTTTCTTT.

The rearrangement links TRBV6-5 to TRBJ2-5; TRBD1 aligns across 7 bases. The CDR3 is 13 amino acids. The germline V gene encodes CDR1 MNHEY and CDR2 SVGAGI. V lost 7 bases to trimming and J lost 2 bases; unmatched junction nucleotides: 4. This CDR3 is CASNDRVQETQYF. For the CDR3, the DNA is TGTGCCAGCAACGACAGGGTACAAGAGACCCAGTACTTC.

In nucleotides, the CDR3 is TGTGCCAGCAGTCGACAGCCCTGGGGCATTCAGTACTTC. Residues: CASSRQPWGIQYF. The V and J genes are TRBV27 and TRBJ2-4, with D tentatively TRBD1 (5 bases). This CDR3 is built from 13 residues. CDR1 and CDR2 (germline): MNHEY, SMNVEV (reference sequence). The ends were cut back, 5 bases at V and 9 bases at J, with 14 bases in the middle.

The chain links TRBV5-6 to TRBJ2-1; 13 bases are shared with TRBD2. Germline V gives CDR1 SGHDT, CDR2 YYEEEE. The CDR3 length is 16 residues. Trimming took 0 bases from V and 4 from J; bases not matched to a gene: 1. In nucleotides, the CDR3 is TGTGCCAGCAGCTTGGGACTAGCGGGAGGTTACAATGAGCAGTTCTTC. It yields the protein CASSLGLAGGYNEQFF.

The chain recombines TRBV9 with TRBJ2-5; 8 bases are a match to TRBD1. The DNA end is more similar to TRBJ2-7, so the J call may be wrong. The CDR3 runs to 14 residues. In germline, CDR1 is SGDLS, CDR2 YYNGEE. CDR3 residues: CASSVGQGPYEQYF. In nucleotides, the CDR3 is TGTGCCAGCAGCGTAGGACAGGGGCCCTACGAGCAGTACTTC.

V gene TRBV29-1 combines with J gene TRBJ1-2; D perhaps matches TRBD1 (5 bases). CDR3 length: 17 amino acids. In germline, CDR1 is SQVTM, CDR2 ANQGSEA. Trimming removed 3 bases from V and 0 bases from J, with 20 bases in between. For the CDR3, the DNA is TGCAGCGTTGACCCGACAGAGACCAACTCCGCTAACTATGGCTACACCTTC. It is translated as CSVDPTETNSANYGYTF.

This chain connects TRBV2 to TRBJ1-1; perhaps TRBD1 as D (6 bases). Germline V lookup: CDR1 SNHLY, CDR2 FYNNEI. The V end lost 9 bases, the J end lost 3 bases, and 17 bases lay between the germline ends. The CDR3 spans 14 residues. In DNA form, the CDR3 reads TGTGCCAGTTTAACAGGGTCAGAGGACACTGAAGCTTTCTTT. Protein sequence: CASLTGSEDTEAFF.

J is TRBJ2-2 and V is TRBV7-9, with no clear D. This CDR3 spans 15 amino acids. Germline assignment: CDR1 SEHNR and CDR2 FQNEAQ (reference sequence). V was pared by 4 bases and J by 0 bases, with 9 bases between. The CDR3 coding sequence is TGTGCCAGCAGCTCTGAACACCCGAACACCGGGGAGCTGTTTTTT. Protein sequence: CASSSEHPNTGELFF.

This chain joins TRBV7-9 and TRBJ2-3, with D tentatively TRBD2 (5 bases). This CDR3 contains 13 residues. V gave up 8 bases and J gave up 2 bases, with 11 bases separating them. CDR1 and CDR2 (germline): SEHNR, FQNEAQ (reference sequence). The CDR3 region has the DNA TGTGCCAGCCGAGGGCATAACACAGATACGCAGTATTTT. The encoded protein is CASRGHNTDTQYF.

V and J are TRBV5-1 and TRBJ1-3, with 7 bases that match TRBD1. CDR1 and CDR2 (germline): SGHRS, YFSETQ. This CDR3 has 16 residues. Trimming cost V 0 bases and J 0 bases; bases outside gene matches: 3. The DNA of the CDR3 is TGCGCCAGCAGCTTGGGGACAGGATACTCTGGAAACACCATATATTTT. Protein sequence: CASSLGTGYSGNTIYF.

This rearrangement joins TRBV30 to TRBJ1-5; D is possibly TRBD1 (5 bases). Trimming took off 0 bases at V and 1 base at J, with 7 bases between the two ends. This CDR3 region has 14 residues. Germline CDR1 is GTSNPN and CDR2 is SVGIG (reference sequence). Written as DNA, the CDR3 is TGTGCCTGGAGTGTAGGGGAAAGCAATCAGCCCCAGCATTTT. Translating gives CAWSVGESNQPQHF.

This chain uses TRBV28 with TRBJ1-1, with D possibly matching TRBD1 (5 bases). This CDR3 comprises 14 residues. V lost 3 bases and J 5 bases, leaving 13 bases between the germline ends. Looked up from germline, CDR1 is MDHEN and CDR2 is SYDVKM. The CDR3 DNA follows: TGTGCCAGCAGTTTTCGGGGGGTGCGGACTGAAGCTTTCTTT. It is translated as CASSFRGVRTEAFF.

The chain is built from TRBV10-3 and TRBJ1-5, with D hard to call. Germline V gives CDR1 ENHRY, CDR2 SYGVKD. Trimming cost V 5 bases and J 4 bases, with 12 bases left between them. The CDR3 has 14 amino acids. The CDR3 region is CAISSGNLNQPQHF. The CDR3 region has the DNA TGTGCCATCAGTTCCGGGAACTTAAATCAGCCCCAGCATTTT.

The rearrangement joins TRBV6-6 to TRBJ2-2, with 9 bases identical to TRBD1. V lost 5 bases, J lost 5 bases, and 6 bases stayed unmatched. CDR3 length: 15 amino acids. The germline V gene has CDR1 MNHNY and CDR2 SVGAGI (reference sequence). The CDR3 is CASSPGQGKTGELFF. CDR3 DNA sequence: TGTGCCAGCAGTCCCGGACAGGGGAAGACCGGGGAGCTGTTTTTT.

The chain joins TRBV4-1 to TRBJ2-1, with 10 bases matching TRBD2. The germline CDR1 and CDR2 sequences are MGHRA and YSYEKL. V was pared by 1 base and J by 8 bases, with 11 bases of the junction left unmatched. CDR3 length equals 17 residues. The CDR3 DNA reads TGCGCCAGCAGCCAAGGTGAAGGGACTAGCGCATTCGATGAGCAGTTCTTC. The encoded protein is CASSQGEGTSAFDEQFF.

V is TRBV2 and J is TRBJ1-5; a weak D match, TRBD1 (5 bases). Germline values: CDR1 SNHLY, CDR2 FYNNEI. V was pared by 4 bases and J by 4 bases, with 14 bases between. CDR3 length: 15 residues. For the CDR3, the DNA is TGTGCCAGCAGTGGTTCTTTTGGGGGGAATCAGCCCCAGCATTTT. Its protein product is CASSGSFGGNQPQHF.

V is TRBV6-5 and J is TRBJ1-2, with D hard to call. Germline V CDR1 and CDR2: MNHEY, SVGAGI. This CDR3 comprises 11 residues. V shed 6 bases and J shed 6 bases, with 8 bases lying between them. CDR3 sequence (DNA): TGTGCCAGCAGGTTCGGGGATGGCTACACCTTC. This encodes CASRFGDGYTF.

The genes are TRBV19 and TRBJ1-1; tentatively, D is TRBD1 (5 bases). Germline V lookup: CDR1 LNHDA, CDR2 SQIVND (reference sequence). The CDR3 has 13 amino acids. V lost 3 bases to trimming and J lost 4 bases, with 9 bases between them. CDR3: CASSIQGPTEAFF. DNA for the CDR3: TGTGCCAGTAGTATCCAGGGTCCCACTGAAGCTTTCTTT.

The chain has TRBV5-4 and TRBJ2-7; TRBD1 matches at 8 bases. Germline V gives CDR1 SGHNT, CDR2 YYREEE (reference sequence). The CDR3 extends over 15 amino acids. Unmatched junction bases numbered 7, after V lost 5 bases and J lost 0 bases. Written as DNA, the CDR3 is TGTGCCAGCAGTCATGACAGGGGATCCTCCTACGAGCAGTACTTC. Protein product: CASSHDRGSSYEQYF.

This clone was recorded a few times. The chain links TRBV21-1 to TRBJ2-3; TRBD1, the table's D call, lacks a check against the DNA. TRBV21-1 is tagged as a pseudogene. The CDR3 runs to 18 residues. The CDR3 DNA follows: TGTGCCAGCAGCAAAGCGCTAAACAGGGAAAGTTACACAGATACGCAGTATTTT. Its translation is CASSKALNRESYTDTQYF.

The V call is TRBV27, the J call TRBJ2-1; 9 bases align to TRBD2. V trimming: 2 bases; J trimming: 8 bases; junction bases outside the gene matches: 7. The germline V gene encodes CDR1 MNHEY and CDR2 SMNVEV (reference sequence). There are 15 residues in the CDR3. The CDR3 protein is CASSLLAGGGHEQFF. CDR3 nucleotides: TGTGCCAGCAGTTTACTCGCGGGAGGGGGTCATGAGCAGTTCTTC.

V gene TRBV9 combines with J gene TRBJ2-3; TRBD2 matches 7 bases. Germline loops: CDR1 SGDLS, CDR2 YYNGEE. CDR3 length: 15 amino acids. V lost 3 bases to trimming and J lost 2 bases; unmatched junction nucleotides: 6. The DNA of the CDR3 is TGTGCCAGCAGCGGGGGGGGTGGAGTCACAGATACGCAGTATTTT. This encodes CASSGGGGVTDTQYF. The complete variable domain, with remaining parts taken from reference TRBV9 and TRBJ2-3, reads DSGVTQTPKHLITATGQRVTLRCSPRSGDLSVYWYQQSLDQGLQFLIQYYNGEERAKGNILERFSAQQFPDLHSELNLSSLELGDSALYFCASSGGGGVTDTQYFGPGTRLTVL.

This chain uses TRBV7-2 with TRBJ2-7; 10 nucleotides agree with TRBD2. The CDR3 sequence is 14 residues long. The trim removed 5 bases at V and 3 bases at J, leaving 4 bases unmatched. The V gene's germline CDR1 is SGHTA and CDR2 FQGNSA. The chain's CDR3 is CASSPGLASYEQYF. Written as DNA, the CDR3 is TGTGCCAGCAGCCCGGGACTAGCGAGCTACGAGCAGTACTTC.

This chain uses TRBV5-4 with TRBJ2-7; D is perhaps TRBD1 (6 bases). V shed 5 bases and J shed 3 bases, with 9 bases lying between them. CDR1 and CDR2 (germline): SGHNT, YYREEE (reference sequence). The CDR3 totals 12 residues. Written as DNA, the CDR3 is TGTGCCAGCAGTACGGACAGCTACGAGCAGTACTTC. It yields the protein CASSTDSYEQYF.

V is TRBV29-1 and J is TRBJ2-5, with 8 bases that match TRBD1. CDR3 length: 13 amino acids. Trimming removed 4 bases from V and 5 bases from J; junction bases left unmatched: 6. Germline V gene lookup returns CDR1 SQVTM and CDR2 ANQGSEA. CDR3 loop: CSVVGQGGETQYF. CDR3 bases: TGCAGCGTTGTCGGACAGGGCGGGGAGACCCAGTACTTC.

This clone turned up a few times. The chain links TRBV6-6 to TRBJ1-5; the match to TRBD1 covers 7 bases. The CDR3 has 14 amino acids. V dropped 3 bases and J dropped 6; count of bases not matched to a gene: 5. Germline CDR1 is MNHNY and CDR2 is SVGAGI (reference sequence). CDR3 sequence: CASSYYDRAQPQHF. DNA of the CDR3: TGTGCCAGCAGTTATTATGACAGGGCTCAGCCCCAGCATTTT.